This T cell receptor beta chain was recorded in a study of cytomegalovirus exposure and HLA in healthy donors. Primers for the PCR totalled 60 Vbeta and 13 Jbeta. The table came from immunoSEQ multiplex PCR; TCRdb's copy has only in-frame clones and leaves some out. The sample holds 65,000 to 100,000 clones, over 75% seen once. Turning to this clone: Its target is not known.

V lost 1 base and J lost 1, with 12 bases in between. This CDR3 has 15 residues. Germline V CDR1 and CDR2: SGHDT, YYEEEE. Findings and limits, study-wide: Presence/absence analyses supposed approximately even sequencing depth among donors. Only CMV serostatus was available as immune exposure information. The productive fraction for most TCR beta V segments was about 90% or about 30% in an earlier analysis.

This chain connects TRBV5-6 to TRBJ2-7, with D possibly TRBD1 on 6 matching bases. The sequenced sample consisted of PBMCs. This clonotype originated in a female donor in good health and CMV-seronegative. The CDR3 reads CASSLWGTRSYEQYF. In DNA form, the CDR3 reads TGTGCCAGCAGCTTGTGGGGGACACGTTCCTACGAGCAGTACTTC.